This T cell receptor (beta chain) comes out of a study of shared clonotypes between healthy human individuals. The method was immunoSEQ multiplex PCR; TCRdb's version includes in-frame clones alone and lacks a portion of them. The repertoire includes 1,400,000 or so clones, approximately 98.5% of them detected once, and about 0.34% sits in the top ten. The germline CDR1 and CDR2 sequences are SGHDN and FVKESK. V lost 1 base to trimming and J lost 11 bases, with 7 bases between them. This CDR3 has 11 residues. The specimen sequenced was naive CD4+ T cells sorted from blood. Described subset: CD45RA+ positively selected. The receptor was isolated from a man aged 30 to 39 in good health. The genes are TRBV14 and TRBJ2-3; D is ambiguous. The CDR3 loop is CASSQGMEQYF. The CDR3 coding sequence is TGTGCCAGCAGCCAAGGGATGGAGCAGTATTTT.